This T cell receptor (beta chain) was retrieved from a study of cytomegalovirus exposure and HLA in healthy donors. Study observations and caveats: Both high specificity and high sensitivity reportedly marked the classifier's diagnosis of cytomegalovirus status. Most CMV-associated TCR beta chains appeared HLA-restricted in a later analysis. It was likely that a cluster of highly shared sequence variants was a sequencing artifact.

Trimming pared 3 bases from V and 0 bases from J, leaving 13 bases between. Per germline, CDR1 SGDLS and CDR2 YYNGEE. The CDR3 contains 16 residues. Concerning this clone itself: The antigen is unknown.

PCR was performed using 60 Vbeta and 13 Jbeta primers. Original processing notes: Later work found 65 million to 90 million unique TCR beta chains, with roughly 11 million shared. TCRdb's table, derived via immunoSEQ multiplex PCR, lists solely in-frame clones and lacks some. D and trimming were read from the DNA, whereas the V and J calls and clone size are those reported in that table. The data hold about 210,000 clones, with around 76% observed a single time. J is TRBJ1-3 and V is TRBV9; D remains unclear. This clonotype was sampled from a middle-aged man in good health and CMV-seropositive. The sample taken for sequencing was PBMCs. The CDR3 DNA follows: TGTGCCAGCAGCGGGAGGGCTTCGAACTCTGGAAACACCATATATTTT. Protein product: CASSGRASNSGNTIYF.